One T cell receptor beta chain is described in this entry. Its target is unknown. The data stem from a study of regulatory T cells in long-lasting Graves disease. Time point meaning: newly diagnosed GD, antithyroid drugs for less than 3 months. Isolated PBMC RNA provided the starting material for the TCR library. Study observations and caveats: Persistent patients shared more public clonotypes (approximately 2,700) than newly diagnosed patients (about 1,000).

Building the TCR beta libraries relied on iRepertoire HTBI primers, and CDR3 regions underwent Arm-PCR. TCRdb ran MiXCR on the multiplex PCR reads and lists one entry per CDR3 protein. The sample lists hundreds of thousands of distinct CDR3 sequences; roughly 15% were seen once. V dropped 8 bases and J dropped 6 bases, with 13 bases sitting between them. The CDR3 contains 12 residues. The germline V gene has CDR1 SNHLY and CDR2 FYNNEI. The data were also submitted as part of a second study, on T cells in Graves' hyperthyroidism and ophthalmopathy.

The sequencing used peripheral blood mononuclear cells (PBMCs), collected at new diagnosis, from a patient treated with antithyroid drugs. The gene calls are TRBV2 and TRBJ1-1; possible D gene TRBD1, 5 bases. The receptor was derived from a woman aged 30 to 39 with Graves disease. CDR3 nucleotide sequence: TGTGCCAGCGGAGGGGAAACCGCTGAAGCTTTCTTT. It specifies CASGGETAEAFF.